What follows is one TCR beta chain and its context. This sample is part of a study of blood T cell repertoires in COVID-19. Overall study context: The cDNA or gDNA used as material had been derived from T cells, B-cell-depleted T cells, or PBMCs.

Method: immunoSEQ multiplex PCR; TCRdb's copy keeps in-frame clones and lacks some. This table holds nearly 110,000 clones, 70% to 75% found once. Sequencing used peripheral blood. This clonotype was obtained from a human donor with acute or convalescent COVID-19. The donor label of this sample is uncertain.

This CDR3 reads CTSSQLSGDGYTF. CDR3 DNA sequence: TGCACCAGCAGCCAATTATCAGGGGATGGCTACACCTTC. This chain uses TRBV1 with TRBJ1-2; TRBD1 reflects the table's D call only, with no check against the DNA. TRBV1 is termed a pseudogene. CDR3 length equals 13 residues.